The rows below give T cell receptor beta chains drawn from one sample of a study of blood T cell repertoires in COVID-19. The assay was immunoSEQ multiplex PCR, and TCRdb's table has in-frame clones only and misses some. The sample includes roughly 250,000 clones, approximately 87% of them seen just once. Material: peripheral blood. These receptors were obtained from a woman aged 25 to 45 with COVID-19, enrolled during active disease. Each CDR3 is given with its conserved first and last residue.

TRBV5-5 13 CASSLVRVDGYTF
TRBV3-1/TRBV3-2 17 CASSQDLAQGAYNEQFF
TRBV3-1/TRBV3-2 12 CASSRGGETQYF
TRBV5-6 14 CASSSGTGTYGYTF
TRBV5-1 14 CASSLGSGGYEQYF
TRBV4-2 11 CASSETSGYTF
TRBV6-5 13 CASSPRDRNEQFF
TRBV4-1 17 CASSQPLARAGSGEQYF
TRBV21-1 16 CASSKATSGGTNEQFF
TRBV18 15 CASSMDRSGNYGYTF
TRBV2 14 CASSVYSPSYEQYF
TRBV11-2 17 CASSLLAGATSTDTQYF
TRBV4-1 18 CASSPFLSPAGRNTEAFF
TRBV3-1/TRBV3-2 16 CASSLPGLSNTGELFF
TRBV27 13 CASSHQGTDTQYF
TRBV7-9 13 CASSGQGFYGYTF
TRBV6-4 15 CASSDSITGTDTQYF
TRBV6-5 15 CASSYRRDPGNTIYF
TRBV27 14 CASSTVGGNQPQHF
TRBV4-1 18 CASSQGRRDRGRLGGYTF
TRBV6-5 14 CASSYITGGRRAFF
TRBV28 14 CASSYNGVRYGYTF
TRBV6-5 15 CASSWTGLIQETQYF
TRBV7-2 13 CASSSPPGRELFF
TRBV12-2 15 CASRLAGLLTDTQYF
TRBV7-2 14 CASSLRGRDQPQHF
TRBV21-1 13 CASRGQHNYGYTF
TRBV5-6 16 CASSLVAGPGNSPLHF
TRBV27 11 CASTIADTQYF
TRBV25-1 13 CASSADRAGGYTF
TRBV29-1 13 CSAQGGINSPLHF
TRBV5-4 13 CASSLGSAYGYTF
TRBV12-3/TRBV12-4 13 CASSLVRPNEQFF
TRBV6-5 13 CASGETTADTQYF
TRBV5-4 17 CASSRGTARVVNTEAFF
TRBV6-5 14 CASNLHRGNTEAFF
TRBV5-1 14 CASSFSIGTDTQYF
TRBV7-8 15 CASSSETGAKETQYF
TRBV7-9 16 CASSLADRGRANEQFF
TRBV9 15 CASRAGLAPYNEQFF
TRBV5-6 15 CASSDSRQGTDTQYF
TRBV5-4 15 CASSPRSGGSYEQYF
TRBV30 12 CATDRGYNEQFF
TRBV4-2 18 CASSQTRSGTADTGELFF
TRBV4-1 14 CASSQLQGTDTQYF
TRBV2 14 CASSEAHRTIEAFF
TRBV3-1/TRBV3-2 15 CASSRIGQIGNTIYF
TRBV3-1/TRBV3-2 15 CASSQELGTLGGYTF
TRBV3-1/TRBV3-2 16 CASSRQNKERRYGYTF
TRBV4-1 15 CASSRGGLGNTEAFF
TRBV2 14 CASSPTGVGAEAFF
TRBV27 14 CASSFDSTTGELFF